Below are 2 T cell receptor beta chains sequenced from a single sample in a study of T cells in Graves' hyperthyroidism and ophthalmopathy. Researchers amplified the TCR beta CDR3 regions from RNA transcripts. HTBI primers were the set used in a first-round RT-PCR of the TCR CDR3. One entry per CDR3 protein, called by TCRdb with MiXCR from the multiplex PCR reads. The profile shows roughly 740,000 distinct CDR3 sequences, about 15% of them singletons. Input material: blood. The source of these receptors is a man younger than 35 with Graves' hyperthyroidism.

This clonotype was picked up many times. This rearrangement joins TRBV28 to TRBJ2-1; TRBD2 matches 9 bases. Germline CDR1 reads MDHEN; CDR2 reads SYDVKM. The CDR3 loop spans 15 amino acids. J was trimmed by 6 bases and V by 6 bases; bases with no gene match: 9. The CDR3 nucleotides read TGTGCCAGCAGAAATAGCGGGAGTGGAGGCAATGAGCAGTTCTTC. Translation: CASRNSGSGGNEQFF.

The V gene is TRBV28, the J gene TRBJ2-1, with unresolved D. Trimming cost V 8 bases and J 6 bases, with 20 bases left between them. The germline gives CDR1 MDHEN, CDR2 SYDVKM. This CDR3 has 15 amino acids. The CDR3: CASARPPHLLNEQFF. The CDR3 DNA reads TGTGCCAGCGCCCGGCCCCCCCACCTCCTCAATGAGCAGTTCTTC. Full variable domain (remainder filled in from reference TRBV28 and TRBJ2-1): DVKVTQSSRYLVKRTGEKVFLECVQDMDHENMFWYRQDPGLGLRLIYFSYDVKMKEKGDIPEGYSVSREKKERFSLILESASTNQTSMYLCASARPPHLLNEQFFGPGTRLTVL.